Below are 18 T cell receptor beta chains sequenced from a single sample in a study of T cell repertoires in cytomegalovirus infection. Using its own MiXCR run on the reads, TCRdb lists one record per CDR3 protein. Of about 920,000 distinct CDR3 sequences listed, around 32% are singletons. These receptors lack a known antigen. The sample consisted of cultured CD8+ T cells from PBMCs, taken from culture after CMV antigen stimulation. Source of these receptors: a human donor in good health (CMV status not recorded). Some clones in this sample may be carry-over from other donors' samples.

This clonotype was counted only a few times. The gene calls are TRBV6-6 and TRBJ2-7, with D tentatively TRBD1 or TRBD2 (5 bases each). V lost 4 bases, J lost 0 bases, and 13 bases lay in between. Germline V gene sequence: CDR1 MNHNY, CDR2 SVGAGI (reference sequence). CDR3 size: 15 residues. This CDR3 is CASSSPAGSSYEQYF. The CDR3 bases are TGTGCCAGCAGTTCCCCCGCAGGGAGCTCCTACGAGCAGTACTTC.

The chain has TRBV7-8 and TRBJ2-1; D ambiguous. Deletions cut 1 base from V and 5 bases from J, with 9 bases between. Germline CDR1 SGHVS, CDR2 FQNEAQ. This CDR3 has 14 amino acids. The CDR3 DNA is TGTGCCAGCAGCTTAGGGGCGGCCCACAATGAGCAGTTCTTC. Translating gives CASSLGAAHNEQFF. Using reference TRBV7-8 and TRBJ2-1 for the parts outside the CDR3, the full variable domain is GAGVSQSPRYKVAKRGQDVALRCDPISGHVSLFWYQQALGQGPEFLTYFQNEAQLDKSGLPSDRFFAERPEGSVSTLKIQRTQQEDSAVYLCASSLGAAHNEQFFGPGTRLTVL.

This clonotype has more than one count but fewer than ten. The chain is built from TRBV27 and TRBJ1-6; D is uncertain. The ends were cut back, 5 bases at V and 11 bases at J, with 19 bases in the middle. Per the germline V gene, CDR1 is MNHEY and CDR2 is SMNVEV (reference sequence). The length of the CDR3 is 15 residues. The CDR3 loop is CASSRVGSLMAPLHF. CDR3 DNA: TGTGCCAGCAGTCGCGTCGGGTCCCTCATGGCACCCCTCCACTTT.

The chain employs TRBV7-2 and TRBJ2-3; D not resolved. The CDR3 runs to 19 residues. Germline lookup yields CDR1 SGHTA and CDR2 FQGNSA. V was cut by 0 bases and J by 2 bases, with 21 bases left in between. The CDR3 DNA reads TGTGCCAGCAGCTTAGCAACGCGTTTGCTGGGCTACAACACAGATACGCAGTATTTT. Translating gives CASSLATRLLGYNTDTQYF.

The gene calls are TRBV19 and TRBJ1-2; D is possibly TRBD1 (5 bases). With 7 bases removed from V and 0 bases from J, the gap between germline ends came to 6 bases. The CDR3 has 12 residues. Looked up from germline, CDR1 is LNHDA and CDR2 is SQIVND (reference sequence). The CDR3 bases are TGTGCCAGTAAGGACACTAACTATGGCTACACCTTC. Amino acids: CASKDTNYGYTF.

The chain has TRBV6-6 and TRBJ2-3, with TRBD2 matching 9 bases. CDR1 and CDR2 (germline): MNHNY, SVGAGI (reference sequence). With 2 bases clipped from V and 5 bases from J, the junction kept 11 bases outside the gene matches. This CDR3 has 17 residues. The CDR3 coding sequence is TGTGCCAGCAGTTACCCCCAGAGCGGGGGGCCGAGAGATACGCAGTATTTT. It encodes CASSYPQSGGPRDTQYF.

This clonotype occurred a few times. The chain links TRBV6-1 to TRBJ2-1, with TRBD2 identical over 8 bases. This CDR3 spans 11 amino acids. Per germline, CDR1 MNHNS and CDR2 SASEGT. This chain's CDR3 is CVAGGYNEQFF. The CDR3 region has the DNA TGTGTGGCGGGGGGCTACAATGAGCAGTTCTTC.

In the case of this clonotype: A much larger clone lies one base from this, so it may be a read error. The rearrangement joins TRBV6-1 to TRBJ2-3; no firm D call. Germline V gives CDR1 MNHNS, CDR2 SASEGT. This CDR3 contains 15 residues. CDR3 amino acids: CTSSGDTLRIDTQYF. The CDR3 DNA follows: TGTACCAGCAGTGGAGACACTCTTCGGATAGATACGCAGTATTTT.

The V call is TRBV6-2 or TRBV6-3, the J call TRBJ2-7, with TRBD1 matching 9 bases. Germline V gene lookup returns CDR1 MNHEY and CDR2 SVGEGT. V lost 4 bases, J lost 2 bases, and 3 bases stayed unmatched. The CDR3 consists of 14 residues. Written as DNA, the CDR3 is TGTGCCAGCAGTTGGGGACAGGGCCCCTACGAGCAGTACGTC. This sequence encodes CASSWGQGPYEQYV.

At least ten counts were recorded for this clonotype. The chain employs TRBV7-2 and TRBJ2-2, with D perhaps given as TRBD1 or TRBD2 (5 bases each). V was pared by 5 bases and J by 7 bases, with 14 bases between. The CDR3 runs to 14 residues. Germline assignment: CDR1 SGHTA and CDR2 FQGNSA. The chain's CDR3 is CASSPRWDGGELFF. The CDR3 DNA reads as TGTGCCAGCAGCCCTAGGTGGGACGGCGGGGAGCTGTTTTTT.

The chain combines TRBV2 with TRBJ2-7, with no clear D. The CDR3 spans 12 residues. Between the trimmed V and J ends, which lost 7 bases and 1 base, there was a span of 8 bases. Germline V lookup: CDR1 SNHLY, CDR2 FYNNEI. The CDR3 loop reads CASMLASYEQYF. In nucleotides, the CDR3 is TGTGCCAGCATGTTAGCATCCTACGAGCAGTACTTC.

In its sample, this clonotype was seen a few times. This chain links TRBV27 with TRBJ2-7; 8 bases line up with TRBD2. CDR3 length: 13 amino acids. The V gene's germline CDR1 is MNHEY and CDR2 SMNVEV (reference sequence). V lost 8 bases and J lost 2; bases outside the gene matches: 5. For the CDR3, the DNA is TGTGCCAGCGCGAGCGGGAGTGCCTACGAGCAGTACTTC. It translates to CASASGSAYEQYF.

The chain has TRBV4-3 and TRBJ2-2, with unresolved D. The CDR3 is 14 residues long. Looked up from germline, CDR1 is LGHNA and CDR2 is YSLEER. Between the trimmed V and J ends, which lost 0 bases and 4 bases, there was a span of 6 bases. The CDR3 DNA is TGCGCCAGCAGCCAAGACCCCCGCACCGGGGAGCTGTTTTTT. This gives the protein CASSQDPRTGELFF.

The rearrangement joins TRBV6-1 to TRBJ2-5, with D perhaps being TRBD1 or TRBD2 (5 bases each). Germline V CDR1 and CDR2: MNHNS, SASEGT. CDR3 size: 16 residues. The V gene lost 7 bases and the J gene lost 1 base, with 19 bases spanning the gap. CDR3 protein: CASKRGNHRIQETQYF. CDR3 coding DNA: TGTGCCAGCAAGAGGGGTAATCACCGTATCCAAGAGACCCAGTACTTC.

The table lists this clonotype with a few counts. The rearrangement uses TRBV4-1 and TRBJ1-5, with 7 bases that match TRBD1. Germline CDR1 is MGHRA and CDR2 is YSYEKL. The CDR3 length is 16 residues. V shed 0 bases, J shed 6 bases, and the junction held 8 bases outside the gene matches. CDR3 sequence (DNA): TGCGCCAGCAGCCAAGATTGGACAGGAGGAGGTCAGCCCCAGCATTTT. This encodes CASSQDWTGGGQPQHF.

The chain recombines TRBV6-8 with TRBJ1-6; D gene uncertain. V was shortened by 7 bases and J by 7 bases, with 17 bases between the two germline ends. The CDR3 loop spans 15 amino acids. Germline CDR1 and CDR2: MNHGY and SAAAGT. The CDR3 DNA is TGTGCCAGCACCTTTAGTTGGGGTGTAAATTCACCCCTCCACTTT. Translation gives CASTFSWGVNSPLHF.

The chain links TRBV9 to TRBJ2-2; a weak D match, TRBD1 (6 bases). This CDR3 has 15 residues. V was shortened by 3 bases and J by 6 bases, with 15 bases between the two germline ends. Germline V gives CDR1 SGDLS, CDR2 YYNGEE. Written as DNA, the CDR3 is TGTGCCAGCAGCGCAACAGGGAGTCTCGCCGGGGAGCTGTTTTTT. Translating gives CASSATGSLAGELFF.

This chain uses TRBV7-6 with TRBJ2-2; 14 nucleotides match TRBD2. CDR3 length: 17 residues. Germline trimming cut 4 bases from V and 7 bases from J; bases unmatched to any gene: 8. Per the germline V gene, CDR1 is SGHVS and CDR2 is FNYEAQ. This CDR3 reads CASSSLTSGGANGELFF. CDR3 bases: TGTGCCAGCAGCTCCCTGACTAGCGGGGGGGCAAACGGGGAGCTGTTTTTT.